The present TCR beta chain was sequenced within a study of cytomegalovirus exposure and HLA in healthy donors (TCRdb year 2017). Some background on the complete study: According to an earlier analysis of a few hundred of the donors, roughly 180 million T cells yielded roughly 100 million unique TCR beta sequences and less than 300 Gb of sequence data. The study was designed to test whether signatures of past pathogen exposure could be identified by cataloging public T cell receptors. An early release covering 550 to 700 HLA-typed donors comprised about 320 gigabases of sequencing data and around 80 million unique TCR sequences. A later genetic analysis took genome-wide SNP genotypes for about 65% of the roughly 670 donors and used that subset as a discovery cohort. The number of donors typed differed by locus, with roughly 620-630 for A, B, C, DRB1 and DQB1, more than 500 for DQA1, 606 for DPA1, and approximately 470 for DPB1. A later analysis re-examined previously published TCR beta repertoires from roughly 650 donors and added high-resolution HLA genotyping to investigate patterns of TCR occurrence. Four or five DR-DQ haplotypes were treated as single units for association and clustering because of strong linkage in the cohort. Among around 400 genotyped donors of the cohort, an average of approximately 220,000 unique TCR beta nucleotide sequences was sequenced per donor, of which about 19% were non-productive. An earlier analysis of several hundred of the donors applied high-throughput TCR beta sequencing to assess whether each TCR beta V gene segment acted as functional or pseudogenic. Using immunosequencing, the study profiled T cell repertoires from around 670 subjects and related those repertoires to cytomegalovirus serostatus. Donor age, sex, ethnicity and CMV serostatus were compiled together with the repertoire data. To predict cytomegalovirus infection status, the study brought together high-throughput TCR immunosequencing, statistical association of individual TCRs with disease status, and machine learning. Class I and class II HLA loci were covered by the typing at four-digit resolution. The later analysis used no new phenotypic data to find candidate immune exposures, relying instead on TCR beta sequences and their occurrence across donors. The genetic ancestry cluster associated with self-reported Caucasian donors included around 76% of the 300 to 450 genotyped donors. Besides the first cohort of around 700 subjects, a separate validation cohort made up of about 120 different subjects was used. Every repertoire in the discovery cohort had been generated on one and the same sequencing platform. The research as a whole found: Cytomegalovirus status was reported to be diagnosed by the classifier with high specificity and sensitivity in both the original and validation cohorts. Assigning TCR associations to individual alleles was difficult when HLA alleles, especially DR and DQ, strongly co-occurred. In an earlier analysis of fewer than 700 of the donors, most TCR beta V segments appeared in productive rearrangements about 87% or about 30% of the time, broadly matching IMGT annotations. Only TCR beta chains were sequenced in this cohort, and the absence of alpha or paired-chain data limited detectable features. According to a later analysis, most CMV-associated TCR beta chains appeared to be HLA-restricted, and the HLA associations seemed to be driven largely by CMV exposure. Presence/absence analyses assumed roughly uniform sequencing depth across donors, an assumption that may not hold. In a later analysis, HLA-associated TCR beta chains showed more clonal expansion and lower generation probabilities than non-associated chains that were equally common. A later genetic analysis reported fewer N-insertions in productive TCRs among donors in an Asian-associated ancestry cluster than the roughly 670-donor mean. Correlated functional status among segregating V segments might be attributable to linkage disequilibrium, but an unknown experimental factor could not be ruled out. Approximately 16 rarely observed V segments, including chromosome 9 orphons, were excluded from the earlier analysis of about 610 of the donors because counts were too low. Across donors, most TCR sequences were observed very rarely, whereas some public TCRs were present in many individuals. A further reported finding was that TCR beta sequences accurately predicted the HLA-A and HLA-B alleles for most subjects in the first cohort. A few of the identified cytomegalovirus-associated TCR beta chains were confirmed in vitro to be specific for cytomegalovirus antigens. Several of the top co-occurrence clusters appeared to be linked to parvovirus B19, influenza, CMV and Epstein-Barr virus, according to a later analysis. According to the authors, the approach could potentially be generalized to other disease states and immunological phenotypes. The study gave a list of 150 to 200 TCR beta chains associated with cytomegalovirus. Because the 87-base-pair reads could not distinguish some IMGT-functional V segments, including TRBV6-2 and TRBV6-3, those segments were excluded. Specific HLA alleles were associated with 16,951 TCR beta sequences at a false discovery rate of 0.05 in a later analysis. An association between a missense DCLRE1C variant and V-gene and J-gene trimming of TCR beta chains was found in a later genetic analysis and replicated in an independent cohort. The sequencing pipeline was judged likely to have produced a cluster of highly shared sequence variants as a technical artifact. The only immune exposure information available for the cohort was CMV serostatus. In a later analysis, TCR association rates were found to vary across HLA loci, with the most associated TCRs seen for DRB1 alleles and the fewest for HLA-C alleles. Because HLA typing was missing for some donors at each locus, association tests included only the typed subset.

The CDR3 numbers 11 residues from cysteine through phenylalanine. Left in the record is the CDR3 DNA by itself, 33 bases read in frame from the first base. From the germline V gene (reference sequence), CDR1 is DFQATT and CDR2 is SNEGSKA. V and J are truncated by 3 bases and 4 bases respectively, leaving an intervening sequence of 6 bases. This clone was counted between two and nine times. It has no known antigen specificity. Per-base qualities were not stored, and no clone one base away is much larger. To prepare the library, the immunoSEQ multiplex PCR assay was applied. For the multiplex PCR, a mixture combining 60 forward primers for TCR Vbeta segments and 13 reverse primers for TCR Jbeta segments was used. A multiplex PCR assay on genomic DNA amplified the CDR3 region of rearranged TCR beta genes. The Illumina HiSeq System was used to sequence the amplified TCR beta libraries as 87-base-pair reads. The study's own analysis went as follows. Across the 600 to 700 repertoires, a later analysis counted around 80 million unique TCR beta chains, roughly 11 million of which were shared by at least two donors. To remove PCR and sequencing errors, raw reads were error-corrected and collapsed into unique sequences using a nearest-neighbor algorithm that merged closely related sequences. To assign V, D and J gene segments, CDR3 sequences were aligned to IMGT reference sequences. For a sequence to be retained, at least a six-nucleotide match to both a V gene segment and a J gene segment was required. Rearrangements were called productive when the CDR3 lacked stop codons and stayed in frame with V and J; all others were non-productive. Following IMGT convention, CDR3 was defined as the stretch from the second conserved V-encoded cysteine up to the conserved J-encoded phenylalanine. The earlier analysis of around 640 of the donors excluded sequences that lacked an unambiguous match to a single V gene segment. An earlier analysis of 587 of the donors called V segments functional above 56.7% productive rearrangements and segregating when the between-donor standard deviation exceeded 5%. A statistical classification framework was built to diagnose cytomegalovirus status from the catalog of TCR beta chain sequences. A later analysis assigned V and J genes by comparing TCR nucleotide sequences with IMGT/GENE-DB human TR gene sequences. Using the TCRdist pipeline, a later analysis assigned CDR3 sequences along with most-parsimonious VDJ recombination scenarios. A later analysis defined each TCR beta chain by its CDR3 amino acid sequence plus V-gene family, and excluded reads lacking a unique V-gene family. To address suspected cross-contamination and a sequencing artifact, a later analysis removed around 590 highly shared, low-generation-probability nucleotide sequences. In a later analysis, a clonal expansion index was calculated for each public chain from normalized within-repertoire ranks of inferred template counts. In a later analysis, generation probabilities were computed using a VDJ recombination model fitted to out-of-frame rearrangements, and the results were checked against IGoR. In a later analysis, hypergeometric tests were used to score TCR-TCR, TCR-HLA and TCR-CMV co-occurrence, with a repertoire-size bias correction applied to TCR pairs. In a later analysis, false discovery rates were estimated by permuting HLA or CMV assignments 20 times. In a later analysis, co-occurring TCRs were grouped with DBSCAN, and TCRdist sequence similarity was added when clustering was performed within HLA-allele-positive subsets. Repertoires with fewer than 30,000 or more than 120,000 public chains, plus five repertoires with anomalous nucleotide sharing, were excluded from co-occurrence clustering. Imported from immuneACCESS, the table was reduced by TCRdb to in-frame sequences with V and J called. These copies leave out some clones; in studies compared against another copy, an unresolved V gene accounts for under half, and the cause of the remainder is not known. That table supplies the V and J calls and clone size; D and trimming were determined from the DNA. In this sample the table shows around 190,000 clones, roughly 9.5% of which occur a single time. 1% to 1.5% of the sample goes to the ten largest clones.

The cohort comprised under 700 healthy bone marrow donors. Cohort members were all nominally healthy when sampled, although unrecorded immune exposures were likely present. The donor tested CMV seropositive and was one of the 289 seropositive cohort members. A peripheral blood sample was provided by each donor, and peripheral blood mononuclear cells were used for TCR beta sequencing. Genomic DNA extraction from the blood cell samples was performed with the Qiagen DNeasy Blood Extraction Kit. This clonotype was obtained from a woman aged 25 to 45 in good health and CMV-seropositive. The sample was PBMCs. Recombination joined TRBV20-1 with TRBJ1-2, with no confident D gene call. CDR3 reads: CSARKLYGYTF. At the DNA level, the sequence is TGCAGTGCTAGGAAGCTCTATGGCTACACCTTC.